This TCR beta chain was profiled in a study of T cells expressing NK-cell markers. Looking at the study overall: It was from sorted CD3+CD56+NKG2C+, CD3+CD56+NKG2C- and CD3+CD56-NKG2C+ T cells that TCR beta repertoires came. Overall study findings and caveats: Expanded NKG2C+ T cell clones had unclear HCMV specificity. The CD3+CD56-NKG2C+ fraction of a few donors was likewise dominated by these clonotypes.

As for this clonotype: Antigen specificity is unknown.

Following a re-call of the 5' RACE reads, TCRdb has one entry per CDR3 protein and lacks DNA. The sample yields about 450,000 distinct CDR3 sequences, of which the top ten take up 7.3%. The germline CDR1 and CDR2 sequences are SEHNR and FQNEAQ (reference sequence). CDR3 length: 14 residues. Sample: blood T cells: a sorted CD56 or NKG2C T cell subset, CD4+ or CD8+ T cells, or bulk PBMC T cells (not recorded which). The V call is TRBV7-9, the J call TRBJ2-7; absent DNA, TCRdb's TRBD1 call cannot be checked. The source is a woman aged 18-69 years in good health. This CDR3 reads CASSGTASSYEQYF.